This TCR beta chain was sequenced in a study of blood T cell repertoires in COVID-19. At the level of the study: T cells, B-cell-depleted T cells, or PBMCs provided the cDNA or gDNA that served as material.

Germline V gives CDR1 KGHSH, CDR2 LQKENI. Trimming took off 3 bases at V and 2 bases at J, with 9 bases between the two ends. The CDR3 contains 14 residues. Seattle patient enrollment occurred during active infection, with longitudinal follow-up thereafter. Original processing methods: How many nucleated cells were present was estimated from reference gene primer amplification. This table comes from immunoSEQ multiplex PCR, and its TCRdb copy is limited to in-frame clones, with some not included. V, J and clone size are those of that table, while D and trimming were read from the DNA. The sample has some 150,000 clones, roughly 84% seen once; the top ten hold approximately 0.63%.

The sample comprised peripheral blood. The origin of this receptor is a man aged 55 to 69 with COVID-19, enrolled during active disease. The chain recombines TRBV18 with TRBJ2-3; D perhaps matches TRBD2 (5 bases). DNA of the CDR3: TGTGCCAGCTCACCCGCGGGTCCCACAGATACGCAGTATTTT. This gives the protein CASSPAGPTDTQYF.